The rows below give T cell receptor beta chains drawn from one sample of a study of blood T cell repertoires in COVID-19. Assay used: immunoSEQ multiplex PCR; TCRdb lists only in-frame clones, some missing. The sample records a few hundred thousand clones, about 83% being singletons. The sequencing sample was made of peripheral blood. The receptors shown here come from a man between 60 and 75 years old who had recovered from COVID-19. The CDR3 runs from the conserved cysteine through the conserved F or W. The D gene is left open where the match is weak. Rows may omit the clone size; those that give it use once, few, many or a size class.

13,TRBV27,TRBJ1-2,NA,NA,CASSLTANYGYTF,TGTGCCAGCAGTTTGACAGCTAACTATGGCTACACCTTC
16,TRBV2,TRBJ2-6,NA,NA,CASSEIGSSGANVLTF,TGTGCCAGCAGTGAAATTGGGAGCTCTGGGGCCAACGTCCTGACTTTC
15,TRBV15,TRBJ2-3,NA,NA,CATSVKGGQWDTQYF,TGTGCCACCAGCGTCAAGGGGGGGCAATGGGATACGCAGTATTTT
15,TRBV5-1,TRBJ1-6,NA,NA,CASSGGDGRDSPLHF,TGCGCCAGCAGCGGAGGGGACGGCAGGGATTCACCCCTCCACTTT
17,TRBV28,TRBJ2-7,TRBD1,NA,CASSPQGTGKVSYEQYF,TGTGCCAGCAGTCCCCAAGGGACAGGGAAGGTATCCTACGAGCAGTACTTC
16,TRBV11-1,TRBJ2-2,NA,NA,CASSLARGTGDEELFF,TGTGCCAGCAGCTTAGCGAGGGGGACCGGAGATGAGGAGCTGTTTTTT
14,TRBV25-1,TRBJ1-5,NA,NA,CASSEYTRNQPQHF,TGTGCCAGCAGTGAATATACACGAAATCAGCCCCAGCATTTT
15,TRBV2,TRBJ2-7,TRBD2,NA,CASSGFTGGVSPKDF,TGTGCCAGCAGTGGCTTTACCGGGGGGGTTTCCCCCAAAGACTTC
17,TRBV4-2,TRBJ2-3,TRBD2,NA,CASSQGSTSGFTDTQYF,TGTGCCAGCAGCCAAGGGTCTACTAGCGGTTTCACAGATACGCAGTATTTT
15,TRBV6-5,TRBJ1-5,NA,once,CASSTDRSGNQPQHF,TGTGCCAGCAGCACGGACAGAAGTGGCAATCAGCCCCAGCATTTT
13,TRBV6-5,TRBJ2-5,NA,NA,CASSKDSQETQYF,TGTGCCAGCAGCAAGGACAGCCAAGAGACCCAGTACTTC
14,TRBV5-1,TRBJ2-2,NA,NA,CASSLSRQTGELFF,TGCGCCAGCAGCTTGTCGCGTCAAACCGGGGAGCTGTTTTTT
15,TRBV24-1,TRBJ2-1,NA,NA,CATSLQDSSYNEQFF,TGTGCCACCAGTCTGCAGGATAGCTCCTACAATGAGCAGTTCTTC
17,TRBV3-1/TRBV3-2,TRBJ2-1,TRBD2,NA,CASSQGMTSGRINEQFF,TGTGCCAGCAGCCAGGGAATGACTAGCGGGAGAATCAATGAGCAGTTCTTC
16,TRBV2,TRBJ1-1,NA,NA,CASSEASIPTRTEAFF,TGTGCCAGCAGTGAAGCCTCGATTCCGACAAGGACTGAAGCTTTCTTT
14,TRBV15,TRBJ2-1,NA,NA,CATLGGGGYNEQFF,TGTGCCACCCTCGGGGGAGGGGGCTACAATGAGCAGTTCTTC
15,TRBV7-2,TRBJ2-5,TRBD1,NA,CASSLIQGAWETQYF,TGTGCCAGCAGCTTGATCCAGGGGGCTTGGGAGACCCAGTACTTC
14,TRBV5-1,TRBJ2-5,TRBD1,once,CASSSGTGMKTQYF,TGCGCCAGCAGCTCTGGGACAGGGATGAAGACCCAGTACTTC
14,TRBV5-6,TRBJ1-6,NA,NA,CASSLETSNSPLHF,TGTGCCAGCAGCTTGGAAACCAGTAATTCACCCCTCCACTTT
16,TRBV5-1,TRBJ2-1,TRBD2,few,CASSLGVGGPSNEQFF,TGCGCCAGCAGCTTGGGGGTGGGAGGGCCCTCCAATGAGCAGTTCTTC
13,TRBV11-2,TRBJ2-3,NA,once,CASSLGRLHTQYF,TGTGCCAGCAGCTTAGGGCGGCTCCATACGCAGTATTTT
17,TRBV19,TRBJ2-3,TRBD2,NA,CASSLAGTSGRTDTQYF,TGTGCCAGTAGCCTCGCCGGGACTAGCGGGAGAACAGATACGCAGTATTTT
11,TRBV25-1,TRBJ2-7,NA,NA,CASTPGFEQYF,TGTGCCAGCACCCCCGGTTTCGAGCAGTACTTC